Listed here are 12 T cell receptor beta chains from one sample, sequenced in a study of blood T cell repertoires in COVID-19. Assay: immunoSEQ multiplex PCR; the TCRdb copy retains only in-frame clones and omits some. This table has about 76,000 clones, around nine tenths appearing once. What was sequenced was peripheral blood. Every receptor here comes from a human donor in a cohort sampled during active COVID-19.

This clone was observed a single time. The CDR3 nucleotides are TGTGCCAGCAGCGCCGGTAGCGGGGGGCGGCGAGATACGCAGTATTTT. The encoded protein is CASSAGSGGRRDTQYF. The chain couples TRBV9 to TRBJ2-3, with TRBD2 identical over 10 bases. The germline V gene encodes CDR1 SGDLS and CDR2 YYNGEE. Trimming removed 3 bases from V and 5 bases from J; junction bases left unmatched: 9. This CDR3 is 16 amino acids long.

The chain is built from TRBV12-3 or TRBV12-4 and TRBJ1-2; D is uncertain. CDR3 length: 11 residues. V lost 2 bases and J 8 bases, leaving 6 bases between the germline ends. DNA of the CDR3: TGTGCCAGCAGTTTAAACCAGGGCTACACCTTC. This gives the protein CASSLNQGYTF.

This chain links TRBV24-1 with TRBJ2-1, with TRBD1 as a possible D gene (5 bases). Trimming took off 2 bases at V and 7 bases at J, with 14 bases between the two ends. CDR1 is KGHDR and CDR2 is SFDVKD in the germline V gene. The CDR3 spans 15 residues. The CDR3 DNA sequence: TGTGCCACCAGTGATTCCGGACCGAACAGGAATGAGCAGTTCTTC. It specifies CATSDSGPNRNEQFF.

The chain couples TRBV7-3 to TRBJ2-1, with 7 bases fitting TRBD1. The junction had 9 bases not matched to a gene; V was cut back by 5 bases and J by 2 bases. The germline CDR1 and CDR2 sequences are SGHTA and FQGTGA. CDR3 size: 16 residues. The CDR3 protein is CASSETGDITYNEQFF. CDR3 coding DNA: TGTGCCAGCAGCGAAACAGGGGACATAACCTACAATGAGCAGTTCTTC.

The gene calls are TRBV28 and TRBJ1-1, with 7 bases matching TRBD1. Germline assignment: CDR1 MDHEN and CDR2 SYDVKM. After removal of 1 base from V and 3 bases from J, the junction contained 5 bases not matched to a gene. The CDR3 runs to 15 residues. The CDR3 spells CASSLLEGAHTEAFF. In DNA form, the CDR3 reads TGTGCCAGCAGTTTATTGGAGGGGGCGCACACTGAAGCTTTCTTT.

The V and J genes are TRBV5-1 and TRBJ1-5, with no clear D. Germline CDR1 is SGHRS and CDR2 is YFSETQ. CDR3 length equals 15 residues. V lost 0 bases to trimming and J lost 0 bases, with 7 bases between them. The CDR3 loop is CASSLAGDSNQPQHF. The CDR3 DNA is TGCGCCAGCAGCTTGGCCGGGGATAGCAATCAGCCCCAGCATTTT.

This clone was seen only a few times. CDR3 in amino acids: CSVLQGIGYTF. The CDR3, as DNA: TGCAGCGTTTTACAGGGGATTGGCTACACCTTC. The rearrangement links TRBV29-1 to TRBJ1-2; 7 bases line up with TRBD1. The CDR3 spans 11 residues. V gave up 5 bases and J gave up 7 bases; unmatched junction bases: 4. Germline loops: CDR1 SQVTM, CDR2 ANQGSEA.

The chain couples TRBV5-1 to TRBJ2-1; 9 nucleotides line up with TRBD1. The CDR3 is made up of 16 amino acids. CDR1 is SGHRS and CDR2 is YFSETQ in the germline V gene. V lost 0 bases, J lost 6 bases, and 7 bases stayed unmatched. This chain's CDR3 is CASSLGTGVLPNEQFF. Here the CDR3 DNA reads TGCGCCAGCAGCTTGGGGACAGGGGTCCTTCCCAATGAGCAGTTCTTC.

In DNA form, the CDR3 reads TGTGCCAGCTCGCCTTCTAGCGGGGGGGCCCACGAGCAGTACTTC. As protein: CASSPSSGGAHEQYF. V usage is TRBV18 and J usage is TRBJ2-7; 12 bases line up with TRBD2. This CDR3 contains 15 residues. In germline, CDR1 is KGHSH, CDR2 LQKENI. V was pared by 6 bases and J by 5 bases, with 8 bases of the junction left unmatched.

The chain couples TRBV6-5 to TRBJ2-1; D may be TRBD1 (6 bases). CDR3 length: 13 residues. Germline V gene lookup returns CDR1 MNHEY and CDR2 SVGAGI. The V and J ends lost 5 bases and 7 bases respectively, with 12 bases between them. CDR3 region: CASSTGQYNEQFF. The CDR3 DNA sequence: TGTGCCAGCAGTACCGGACAGTATAATGAGCAGTTCTTC.

With regard to this clone: One end of the junction does not line up with germline, which may come from a read error. The V and J genes are TRBV6-5 and TRBJ2-3, with 8 bases identical to TRBD2. Germline CDR1 MNHEY, CDR2 SVGAGI. This CDR3 spans 13 amino acids. This CDR3 is CASSRTSRDTQYF. The CDR3 nucleotides are TGTGCCAGCAGCCGGACTAGCAGAGATACGCAGTATTTT.

The V and J genes are TRBV7-2 and TRBJ2-5; unclear D gene. Germline assignment: CDR1 SGHTA and CDR2 FQGNSA. This CDR3 region has 14 residues. Trimming removed 2 bases at V and 2 bases at J, with 9 bases between. The CDR3 bases are TGTGCCAGCAGCTTAATGGTACAGCAAGAGACCCAGTACTTC. It is translated as CASSLMVQQETQYF.